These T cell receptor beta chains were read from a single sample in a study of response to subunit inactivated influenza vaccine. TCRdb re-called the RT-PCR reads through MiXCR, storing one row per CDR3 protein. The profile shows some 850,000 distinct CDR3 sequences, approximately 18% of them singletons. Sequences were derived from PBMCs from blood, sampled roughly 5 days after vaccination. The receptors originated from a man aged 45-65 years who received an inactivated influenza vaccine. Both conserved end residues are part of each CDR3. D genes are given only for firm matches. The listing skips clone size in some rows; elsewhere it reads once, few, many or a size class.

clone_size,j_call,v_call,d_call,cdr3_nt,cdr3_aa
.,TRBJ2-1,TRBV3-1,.,TGTGCCAGCAGCCAAGTGCCGGGTAGAGGGAGATGGCAGTTCTTC,CASSQVPGRGRWQFF
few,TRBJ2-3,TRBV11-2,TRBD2,TGTGCCAGCAGCCAGACTAGCGGGAGCTCAGATACGCAGTATTTT,CASSQTSGSSDTQYF
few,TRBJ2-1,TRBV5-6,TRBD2,TGTGCCAGCAGTTCGCCCCGCGGGAGAAGGAATGAGCAGTTCTTC,CASSSPRGRRNEQFF
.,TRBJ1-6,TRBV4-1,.,TGCGCCAGCAGCCAAGTTGATCCGGCAGGCTCACCCCTCCACTTT,CASSQVDPAGSPLHF
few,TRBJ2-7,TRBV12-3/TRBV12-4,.,TGTGCCAGCAGTCAGTACCGTGGTCGGGGCAGCGAGCAGTACTTC,CASSQYRGRGSEQYF
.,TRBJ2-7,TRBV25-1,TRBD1,TGTGCCAGCAGTGAATCCGGGACAGGGGGCTACGAGCAGTACTTC,CASSESGTGGYEQYF
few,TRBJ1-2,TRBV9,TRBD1,TGTGCCAGCAGCGTAGCAGGGGGCAACAACTATGGCTACACCTTC,CASSVAGGNNYGYTF
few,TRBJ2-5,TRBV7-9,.,TGTGCCAGCAGCTTAGCAGGTCACCAAGAGACCCAGTACTTC,CASSLAGHQETQYF
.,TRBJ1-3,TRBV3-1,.,TGTGCCAGCAGTGAACTGGCCACCTCTGGAAACACCATATATTTT,CASSELATSGNTIYF
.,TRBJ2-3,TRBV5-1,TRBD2,TGCGCCAGCAGCAAGGGACTACAAGATACGCAGTATTTT,CASSKGLQDTQYF
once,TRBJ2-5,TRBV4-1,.,TGCGCCAGCAGCCAAATAAACCAAGAGACCCAGTACTTC,CASSQINQETQYF
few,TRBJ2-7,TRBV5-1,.,TGCGCCAGCAGCTTGGAGAGTTCACCCTACGAGCAGTACTTC,CASSLESSPYEQYF
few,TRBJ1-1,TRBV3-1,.,TGTGCCAGCAGCCTATTTGGGAGGCAGACGAACACTGAAGCTTTCTTT,CASSLFGRQTNTEAFF
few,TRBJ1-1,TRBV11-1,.,TGTGCCAGCAGCCCGCGGACGGGCACTGAAGCTTTCTTT,CASSPRTGTEAFF
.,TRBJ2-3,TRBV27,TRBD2,TGTGCCAGCAGTACAAGAGCCGGGACTAGCGGTTATAAGGGTACGCAGTATTTT,CASSTRAGTSGYKGTQYF
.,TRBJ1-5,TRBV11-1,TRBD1,TGTGCCAGCAGCTTAGAGACAGGGGGTATGTACGGCAACCAGCCCCAGCATTTT,CASSLETGGMYGNQPQHF
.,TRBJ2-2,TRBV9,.,TGTGCCAGCAGCGTATATACAGTCCCGAACACCGGGGAGCTGTTTTTT,CASSVYTVPNTGELFF
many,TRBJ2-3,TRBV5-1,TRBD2,TGCGCCAGCAGCTTGGCCTGGAGCGGGGGAAACACAGATACGCAGTATTTT,CASSLAWSGGNTDTQYF
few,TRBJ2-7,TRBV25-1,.,TGTGCCAGCAGTGATTGGTACGAGCAGTACTTC,CASSDWYEQYF
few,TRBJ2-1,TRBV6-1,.,TGTGCCAGCAGTGACCGCGGATGGAACGTTGGAGACAATGAGCAGTTCTTC,CASSDRGWNVGDNEQFF
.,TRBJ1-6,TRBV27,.,TGTGCCAGCAGTGGGATCGGGGGAGGCTATAATTCACCCCTCCACTTT,CASSGIGGGYNSPLHF
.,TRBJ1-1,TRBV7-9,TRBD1,TGTGCCAGCAGCCTGACAGGGTTGGGCACTGAAGCTTTCTTT,CASSLTGLGTEAFF
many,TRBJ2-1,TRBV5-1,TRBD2,TGCGCCAGCAGCTGGAGCGGGGACAATGAGCAGTTCTTC,CASSWSGDNEQFF
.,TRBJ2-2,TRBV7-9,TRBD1,TGTGCCAGCAGCACGGACAGGGGCCCCGGGGAGCTGTTTTTT,CASSTDRGPGELFF
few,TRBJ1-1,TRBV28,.,TGTGCCAGCAGTAGTACGGGAGTGACGTCCCACGGCACTGAAGCTTTCTTT,CASSSTGVTSHGTEAFF
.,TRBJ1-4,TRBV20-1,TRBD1,TGCAGTGCTAGATCCGGGACAGCGAATGAAAAACTGTTTTTT,CSARSGTANEKLFF
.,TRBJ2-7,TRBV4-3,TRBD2,TGCGCCAGCAGCCAAACTAGCGGGAGCCGTACCGAGCAGTACTTC,CASSQTSGSRTEQYF
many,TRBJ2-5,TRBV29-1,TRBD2,TGCAGCATTATTAGCGGGGGCAACAAAGAGACCCAGTACTTC,CSIISGGNKETQYF
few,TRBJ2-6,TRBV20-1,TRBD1,TGCAGTGCCCTAGACCGGGACAGGGTTGGTACTGGGGCCAACGTCCTGACTTTC,CSALDRDRVGTGANVLTF
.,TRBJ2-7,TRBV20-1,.,TGCAGAGCCGGGACAACCTACGAGCAGTACTTC,CRAGTTYEQYF
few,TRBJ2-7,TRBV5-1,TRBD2,TGCGCCAGCAGAACGGGTAGCGGGAGTTACGAGCAGTACTTC,CASRTGSGSYEQYF
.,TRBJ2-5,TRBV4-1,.,TGCGCCAGCAGCCAAAGGCTTTTAGAGACCCAGTACTTC,CASSQRLLETQYF
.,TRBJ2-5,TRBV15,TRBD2,TGTGCCACCAGCAGAGAGTACCGGCTAGCGGGAGTGGAGACCCAGTACTTC,CATSREYRLAGVETQYF
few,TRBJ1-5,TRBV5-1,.,TGCGCCAGCAGCTTGGAGCCTGGTGGTCAGCCCCAGCATTTT,CASSLEPGGQPQHF
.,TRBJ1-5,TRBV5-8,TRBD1,TGTGCCAGCACTGGGACAGGGGTTCAGCCCCAGCATTTT,CASTGTGVQPQHF
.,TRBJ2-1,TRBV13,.,TGTGCCAGCAGCTTTCTACACAATGAGCAGTTCTTC,CASSFLHNEQFF
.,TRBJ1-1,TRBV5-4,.,TGTGCCGGCTGGGACTCCGGGACTGAAGCTTTCTTT,CAGWDSGTEAFF
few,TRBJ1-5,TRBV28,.,TGTGCCAGCAGTACTCCAACGAGGACACCCCAGCATTTT,CASSTPTRTPQHF
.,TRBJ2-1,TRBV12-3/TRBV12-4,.,TGTGCCAGCAAATCCGCCGCGGGATCCGAGCAGTTCTTC,CASKSAAGSEQFF
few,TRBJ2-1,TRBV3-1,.,TGTGCCAGCAGCCAAGGGAGGGGGGCGTACAATGAGCAGTTCTTC,CASSQGRGAYNEQFF
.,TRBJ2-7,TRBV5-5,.,TGTGCCAGCAGCCGCACACCCACCTACGAGCAGTACTTC,CASSRTPTYEQYF
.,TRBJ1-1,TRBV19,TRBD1,TGTGCCAGTATCGCCCTTGACAGGGACACTGAAGCTTTCTTT,CASIALDRDTEAFF
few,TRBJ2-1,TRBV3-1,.,TGTGCCAGCAGCCCGGGACTCGGTGAGCAGTTCTTC,CASSPGLGEQFF
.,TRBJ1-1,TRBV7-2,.,TGTGCCAGCAGCATCGGGGAGGGGTTGGCTTTCTTT,CASSIGEGLAFF
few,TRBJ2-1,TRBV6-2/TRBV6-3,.,TGTGCCAGCAGTTACAGTCAGACGTACAATGAGCAGTTCTTC,CASSYSQTYNEQFF
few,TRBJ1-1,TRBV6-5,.,TGTGCCAGCAGTATATCGTTGGGGGGAACTGAAGCTTTCTTT,CASSISLGGTEAFF
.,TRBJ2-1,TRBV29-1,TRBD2,TGCAGCGTTGAGGGACTAGCGGACAATGAGCAGTTCTTC,CSVEGLADNEQFF
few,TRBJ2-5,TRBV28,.,TGTGCCAGCAGTTTACCCCACCAACGGGAGACCCAGTACTTC,CASSLPHQRETQYF
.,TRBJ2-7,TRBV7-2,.,TGTGCCAGCAGCATGACGGACTCCTACGAGCAGTACTTC,CASSMTDSYEQYF